Each of the 25 T cell receptor beta chains below was sequenced from the same sample in a study of blood T cells in healthy people across ages. The second PCR ran roughly 6 to 12 cycles with a sample-barcoded 5' primer and J-beta primers. TCRdb re-analysed the 5' RACE reads in MiXCR, keeping a single row per CDR3 protein. The table records hundreds of thousands of distinct CDR3 sequences, approximately 44% of them present only once. Material: blood. The receptors were sampled from a man aged 55 to 70 in good health.

The rearrangement joins TRBV9 to TRBJ2-5; tentatively, D is TRBD1 or TRBD2 (5 bases each). Germline assignment: CDR1 SGDLS and CDR2 YYNGEE. This CDR3 has 15 amino acids. V was clipped by 0 bases and J by 1 base, with 10 bases between them. The CDR3 DNA reads TGTGCCAGCAGCGTAGATTTTGGGGGCCAAGAGACCCAGTACTTC. It specifies CASSVDFGGQETQYF.

This clonotype was recorded many times. A much larger clone is a single base away; this may be a read error. The chain links TRBV5-1 to TRBJ2-1; 11 bases line up with TRBD2. Near its end, the DNA agrees better with TRBJ2-7, so the J call may be wrong. Germline V gives CDR1 SGHRS, CDR2 YFSETQ. The CDR3 runs to 17 residues. CDR3 coding DNA: TGCGCCAGCAGCTACACCGGACTAGCGGGCGTCTACAATGAGCAGTACTTC. Encoded protein: CASSYTGLAGVYNEQYF.

This clonotype was seen only a few times. This chain connects TRBV25-1 to TRBJ1-6; weak D call: TRBD1 (6 bases). The CDR3 covers 15 residues. The germline V and J ends were trimmed by 3 bases and 7 bases, with 13 bases remaining between them. In germline, CDR1 is MGHDK, CDR2 SYGVNS. This chain's CDR3 is CASSDHRVQNSPLHF. The DNA of the CDR3 is TGTGCCAGCAGTGACCACAGGGTCCAGAATTCACCCCTCCACTTT. The full variable domain, completed using reference TRBV25-1 and TRBJ1-6, is EADIYQTPRYLVIGTGKKITLECSQTMGHDKMYWYQQDPGMELHLIHYSYGVNSTEKGDLSSESTVSRIRTEHFPLTLESARPSHTSQYLCASSDHRVQNSPLHFGNGTRLTVT.

V is TRBV2 and J is TRBJ2-5, with D perhaps being TRBD1 or TRBD2 (5 bases each). The germline V and J ends were trimmed by 4 bases and 4 bases, with 10 bases remaining between them. This CDR3 is 13 amino acids long. Germline CDR1 reads SNHLY; CDR2 reads FYNNEI. This CDR3 is CASSVWGSETQYF. CDR3 nucleotides: TGTGCCAGCAGTGTCTGGGGGTCAGAGACCCAGTACTTC.

As to this clonotype: Germline and junction disagree at one end, which may indicate a read error. This sequence joins TRBV5-6 and TRBJ1-2; D remains unclear. The CDR3 length is 14 residues. CDR1 and CDR2 (germline): SGHDT, YYEEEE. CDR3 sequence (DNA): TGTGCCAGCAGCCCCCCCCGGCAGTCCTATGGCCACACCTTC. It is translated as CASSPPRQSYGHTF.

The chain recombines TRBV27 with TRBJ2-5; unclear D gene. This CDR3 region has 15 residues. The V end was cut by 10 bases, the J end by 4 bases, with 22 bases between. Looked up from germline, CDR1 is MNHEY and CDR2 is SMNVEV (reference sequence). In DNA form, the CDR3 reads TGTGCCAACAACGCCGCGGTGGGCACCCCAGAGACCCAGTACTTC. Protein product: CANNAAVGTPETQYF.

V gene TRBV29-1 combines with J gene TRBJ1-1; weak D call: TRBD1 (5 bases). V lost 0 bases and J 7 bases, leaving 15 bases between the germline ends. CDR1 is SQVTM, CDR2 ANQGSEA, per germline. This CDR3 is built from 14 residues. The CDR3 is CSVEEGRAGDEAFF. CDR3 DNA sequence: TGCAGCGTTGAAGAGGGCAGGGCGGGGGATGAAGCTTTCTTT.

The chain recombines TRBV7-9 with TRBJ1-3; no definite D call. Germline V gene lookup returns CDR1 SEHNR and CDR2 FQNEAQ (reference sequence). V lost 3 bases and J lost 0, with 15 bases in between. The CDR3 loop spans 17 amino acids. The chain's CDR3 is CASSLTGMVNSGNTIYF. The DNA for the CDR3 is TGTGCCAGCAGCTTGACGGGGATGGTGAACTCTGGAAACACCATATATTTT.

The J gene is TRBJ2-3, the V gene TRBV7-6; D assignment may be TRBD1 or TRBD2 (6 bases each). There are 15 residues in the CDR3. The germline gives CDR1 SGHVS, CDR2 FNYEAQ. The germline V and J ends were trimmed by 4 bases and 2 bases, with 13 bases remaining between them. CDR3 amino acids: CASSSSGAPTDTQYF. The CDR3 DNA reads TGTGCCAGCAGCTCCTCGGGGGCGCCCACAGATACGCAGTATTTT.

Turning to this clonotype: One end of the junction does not line up with germline, which may come from a read error. The V gene is TRBV12-3 or TRBV12-4, the J gene TRBJ2-3; tentatively, D is TRBD1 or TRBD2 (5 bases each). The CDR3 runs 13 residues. As DNA, the CDR3 is TGTGCCTGCAGTCAGGGACGGACAGATACGCAGTATTTT. It encodes CACSQGRTDTQYF.

The chain carries TRBV28 and TRBJ1-6; D might be TRBD1 (6 bases). CDR1 and CDR2 from the germline V gene are MDHEN and SYDVKM. The CDR3 runs 14 residues. The V gene lost 7 bases and the J gene lost 9 bases, with 16 bases spanning the gap. CDR3 DNA: TGTGCCAGCACCCAGACAGGTCTACTTTCACCCCTCCACTTT. Its translation: CASTQTGLLSPLHF.

The chain joins TRBV29-1 to TRBJ1-1, with D tentatively TRBD1 (5 bases). The V and J ends lost 0 bases and 5 bases respectively, with 16 bases between them. The germline gives CDR1 SQVTM, CDR2 ANQGSEA. The CDR3 spans 15 residues. The CDR3 loop reads CSVEDRLRGKTEAFF. For the CDR3, the DNA is TGCAGCGTTGAAGATCGATTAAGGGGTAAGACTGAAGCTTTCTTT.

The chain couples TRBV7-3 to TRBJ2-7; 8 bases map to TRBD2. The CDR3 loop spans 13 amino acids. V lost 5 bases, J lost 6 bases, and 6 bases stayed unmatched. CDR1 and CDR2 (germline): SGHTA, FQGTGA. CDR3 protein: CASSTTSGGEQYF. The CDR3 DNA reads TGTGCCAGCAGCACCACAAGCGGGGGCGAGCAGTACTTC.

This clonotype showed up just a few times. Written as DNA, the CDR3 is TGTGCCAGCAGTTACCCAGACTGGAATAATTCACCCCTCCACTTT. Amino acids: CASSYPDWNNSPLHF. The rearrangement uses TRBV6-6 and TRBJ1-6; D ambiguous. CDR3 length: 15 residues. V gave up 2 bases and J gave up 5 bases, with 10 bases separating them. The germline V gene encodes CDR1 MNHNY and CDR2 SVGAGI (reference sequence).

The table lists this clonotype with a few counts. This chain joins TRBV7-9 and TRBJ2-7; D remains unclear. The germline V and J ends were trimmed by 6 bases and 0 bases, with 18 bases remaining between them. Germline loops: CDR1 SEHNR, CDR2 FQNEAQ (reference sequence). The CDR3 has 16 residues. The CDR3, as DNA: TGTGCCAGCAGTTACGCCCCGTGGGCTACCTCCTACGAGCAGTACTTC. It is translated as CASSYAPWATSYEQYF.

The CDR3 spells CASSSTFSRLTYEQYF. DNA for the CDR3: TGTGCCAGTAGTTCGACCTTTTCCAGGCTTACCTACGAGCAGTACTTC. V gene TRBV19 combines with J gene TRBJ2-7; D is unclear. CDR3 size: 16 residues. The V gene lost 5 bases and the J gene lost 2 bases, with 19 bases spanning the gap. From germline, CDR1 is LNHDA and CDR2 SQIVND (reference sequence).

J is TRBJ2-1 and V is TRBV4-1; 10 nucleotides line up with TRBD2. The length of the CDR3 is 17 residues. The J segment lost 7 bases and the V segment lost 1 base, leaving 10 bases of the junction unmatched. Germline V gene lookup returns CDR1 MGHRA and CDR2 YSYEKL. CDR3 in amino acids: CASSQGTSGYLGNEQFF. Written as DNA, the CDR3 is TGCGCCAGCAGCCAAGGGACTAGCGGCTATCTGGGGAATGAGCAGTTCTTC.

The rearrangement joins TRBV20-1 to TRBJ2-7; tentatively, D is TRBD1 (5 bases). The ends were cut back, 0 bases at V and 5 bases at J, with 11 bases in the middle. This CDR3 spans 13 amino acids. CDR1 DFQATT and CDR2 SNEGSKA come from the germline V gene (reference sequence). Written as DNA, the CDR3 is TGCAGTGCTAGAGACAGGGTGCCCCACGAGCAGTACTTC. It specifies CSARDRVPHEQYF.

The chain is built from TRBV14 and TRBJ2-1; D may be TRBD2 (5 bases). CDR1 and CDR2 (germline): SGHDN, FVKESK. This CDR3 has 14 amino acids. Between the trimmed V and J ends, which lost 2 bases and 9 bases, there was a span of 14 bases. The CDR3 nucleotides are TGTGCCAGCAGCCAACGGACTGGGAATCGTGAGCAGTTCTTC. Its protein is CASSQRTGNREQFF.

The chain uses TRBV10-3 and TRBJ2-7; D gene unclear. V was clipped by 3 bases and J by 4 bases, with 10 bases between them. This CDR3 spans 13 amino acids. Germline V gene lookup returns CDR1 ENHRY and CDR2 SYGVKD. CDR3 region: CAISDGPQYEQYF. The DNA for the CDR3 is TGTGCCATCAGTGACGGGCCCCAGTACGAGCAGTACTTC.

A few counts support this clonotype. The V call is TRBV10-3, the J call TRBJ2-3; D is unclear. The germline gives CDR1 ENHRY, CDR2 SYGVKD. The V gene lost 4 bases and the J gene lost 2 bases, with 4 bases spanning the gap. The CDR3 runs 12 residues. CDR3 nucleotide sequence: TGTGCCATCAGTGGGGACACAGATACGCAGTATTTT. Translating it yields CAISGDTDTQYF.

A few counts support this clonotype. The chain carries TRBV15 and TRBJ1-1; maybe TRBD1 (5 bases). V lost 1 base, J lost 1 base, and 10 bases lay in between. CDR1 is LNHNV, CDR2 YYDKDF, per germline (reference sequence). The CDR3 is made up of 15 amino acids. CDR3 region: CATSRVRAQNTEAFF. CDR3 nucleotides: TGTGCCACCAGCAGAGTCAGGGCCCAGAACACTGAAGCTTTCTTT.

This clonotype was picked up a small number of times. The chain combines TRBV21-1 with TRBJ1-6. TRBV21-1 counts as a pseudogene. This CDR3 is built from 16 residues. The chain's CDR3 is CASSKAGGHLGSPLHF. In DNA form, the CDR3 reads TGTGCCAGCAGCAAAGCGGGAGGGCACCTGGGTTCACCCCTCCACTTT.

The chain uses TRBV4-3 and TRBJ2-7; maybe TRBD2 (5 bases). Trimming removed 1 base at V and 4 bases at J, with 17 bases between. The CDR3 is made up of 16 amino acids. Germline CDR1 is LGHNA and CDR2 is YSLEER. CDR3 DNA: TGCGCCAGCAGCCAAGTTCTCCGCCGGGGATTTTACGAGCAGTACTTC. Protein: CASSQVLRRGFYEQYF.

This clonotype was counted a few times. The chain carries TRBV20-1 and TRBJ1-4; 10 nucleotides line up with TRBD1. Trimming removed 5 bases from V and 10 bases from J; junction bases left unmatched: 19. The CDR3 spans 17 residues. Per germline, CDR1 DFQATT and CDR2 SNEGSKA (reference sequence). CDR3: CSAQGSGTGVRRRKLFF. The CDR3 nucleotides read TGCAGTGCTCAGGGGTCCGGGACAGGGGTTAGGAGGAGAAAACTGTTTTTT.